This is a list of T cell receptor beta chains from one sample in a study of T cells after yellow fever vaccination. TCRdb ran MiXCR on the 5' RACE reads and lists one entry per CDR3 protein. The sample holds under 600,000 distinct CDR3 sequences, approximately 13% seen once. The sample was PBMCs, taken on the day of the yellow fever booster vaccination. These receptors were collected from a man younger than 45 who received the YFV17D yellow fever vaccine. CDR3s include the opening cysteine and the closing phenylalanine or tryptophan. Fields, in order: clone size, V gene, J gene, D gene, CDR3 protein, CDR3 DNA. A D gene is named only where the DNA matches it firmly. Clone size appears in some rows only: once, few, many, or a class for an expanded clone.

few	TRBV15	TRBJ2-7	TRBD1	CATSAGTGINYEQYF	TGTGCCACCAGCGCCGGGACAGGGATTAACTACGAGCAGTACTTC
few	TRBV6-1	TRBJ1-6	NA	CASRTAEGLDSPLHF	TGTGCCAGCAGGACGGCCGAGGGGTTAGATTCACCCCTCCACTTT
NA	TRBV7-2	TRBJ2-1	NA	CASSSRGLGTYNEQFF	TGTGCCAGCAGCTCCCGAGGGTTAGGGACATACAATGAGCAGTTCTTC
NA	TRBV5-6	TRBJ2-7	TRBD1	CASSLDGTGAYEQYF	TGTGCCAGCAGCTTGGACGGGACAGGGGCCTACGAGCAGTACTTC
NA	TRBV6-2/TRBV6-3	TRBJ2-7	NA	CASSSGIGYEQYF	TGTGCCAGCAGTTCGGGTATCGGGTACGAGCAGTACTTC
few	TRBV7-2	TRBJ1-1	NA	CASSSMGGYGEAFF	TGTGCCAGCAGTTCAATGGGGGGGTATGGTGAAGCTTTCTTT
NA	TRBV30	TRBJ2-2	TRBD2	CAWSPYSGRKAGELFF	TGTGCCTGGAGTCCATATAGCGGGAGGAAGGCCGGGGAGCTGTTTTTT
many	TRBV6-1	TRBJ1-1	TRBD1	CASRGTANTEAFF	TGTGCCAGCAGGGGGACAGCGAACACTGAAGCTTTCTTT
few	TRBV20-1	TRBJ1-5	NA	CSARDARQGVNQPQHF	TGCAGTGCTAGAGATGCCCGCCAGGGAGTCAATCAGCCCCAGCATTTT
many	TRBV19	TRBJ2-7	TRBD1	CASRGQSYEQYF	TGTGCCAGTAGGGGACAGTCCTACGAGCAGTACTTC
NA	TRBV23-1	TRBJ2-2	NA	CASSQSYRDYDTGELFF	TGCGCCAGCAGTCAATCATACAGGGACTATGATACCGGGGAGCTGTTTTTT
NA	TRBV3-1	TRBJ2-3	NA	CASSQLGGATDTQYF	TGTGCCAGCAGCCAATTAGGGGGGGCTACAGATACGCAGTATTTT
many	TRBV5-5	TRBJ2-3	TRBD1	CASSLQGAGADTQYF	TGTGCCAGCAGCCTACAGGGGGCGGGGGCAGATACGCAGTATTTT
NA	TRBV6-2/TRBV6-3	TRBJ1-5	NA	CASRSGQSNQPQHF	TGTGCCAGCAGATCCGGACAGAGCAATCAGCCCCAGCATTTT
NA	TRBV10-3	TRBJ2-7	NA	CAISEEHGGPYEQYF	TGTGCCATCAGTGAGGAACATGGAGGCCCCTACGAGCAGTACTTC
NA	TRBV4-1	TRBJ1-4	NA	CASSHAPGQEEKLFF	TGCGCCAGCAGCCATGCACCGGGACAAGAAGAAAAACTGTTTTTT
NA	TRBV12-3/TRBV12-4	TRBJ2-2	NA	CASSFLAATGELFF	TGTGCCAGCAGTTTCTTGGCGGCCACCGGGGAGCTGTTTTTT
NA	TRBV5-6	TRBJ2-7	NA	CASSFGAGAYEQYF	TGTGCCAGCAGCTTCGGGGCAGGGGCCTACGAGCAGTACTTC
many	TRBV10-2	TRBJ2-5	NA	CASSNKGQQETQYF	TGCGCCAGCAGCAATAAAGGACAGCAAGAGACCCAGTACTTC
NA	TRBV12-3/TRBV12-4	TRBJ1-5	NA	CASSNARNQPQHF	TGTGCCAGCAGTAACGCTCGGAATCAGCCCCAGCATTTT
NA	TRBV4-3	TRBJ2-7	TRBD1	CASSHTTGSSYEQYF	TGCGCCAGCAGCCATACGACAGGGAGCTCCTACGAGCAGTACTTC
few	TRBV7-8	TRBJ2-7	NA	CASSPNGGGQVYEQYF	TGTGCCAGCAGCCCGAATGGGGGGGGACAGGTCTACGAGCAGTACTTC